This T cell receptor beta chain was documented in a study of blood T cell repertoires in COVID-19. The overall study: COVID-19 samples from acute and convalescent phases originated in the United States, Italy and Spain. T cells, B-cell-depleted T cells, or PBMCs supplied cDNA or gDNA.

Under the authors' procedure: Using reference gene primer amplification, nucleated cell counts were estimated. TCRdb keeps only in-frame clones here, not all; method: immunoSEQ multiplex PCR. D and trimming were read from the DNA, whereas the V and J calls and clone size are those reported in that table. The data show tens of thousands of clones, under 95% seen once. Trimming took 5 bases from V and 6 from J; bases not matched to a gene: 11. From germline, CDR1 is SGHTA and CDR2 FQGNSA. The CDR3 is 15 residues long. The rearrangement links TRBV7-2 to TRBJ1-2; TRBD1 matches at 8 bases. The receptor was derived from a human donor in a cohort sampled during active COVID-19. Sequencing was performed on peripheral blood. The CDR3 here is CASSPNPKDRDGYTF. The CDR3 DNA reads TGTGCCAGCAGCCCGAACCCTAAGGACAGGGATGGCTACACCTTC.